These 29 T cell receptor beta chains were sequenced from one sample in a study of T cells after posttransplantation cyclophosphamide. The protocol was immunoSEQ multiplex PCR, while the TCRdb copy is restricted to in-frame clones and leaves out a portion. The table includes more than 50,000 clones, approximately 86% detected once. Sequences were obtained from PBMCs. Receptors originate from a man aged 30 to 39 with a blood cancer, CMV-positive, and with a related stem cell donor.

The CDR3 DNA sequence: TGTGCCAGCAGTACTTTTCCTAACGGGGGTGCAACTAATGAAAAACTGTTTTTT. It is translated as CASSTFPNGGATNEKLFF. The chain joins TRBV7-9 to TRBJ1-4, with D possibly TRBD1 on 5 matching bases. Germline assignment: CDR1 SEHNR and CDR2 FQNEAQ (reference sequence). V shed 6 bases and J shed 0 bases, with 20 bases lying between them. The CDR3 runs 18 residues. Drawing the rest from reference TRBV7-9 and TRBJ1-4, the complete variable domain is DTGVSQNPRHKITKRGQNVTFRCDPISEHNRLYWYRQTLGQGPEFLTYFQNEAQLEKSRLLSDRFSAERPKGSFSTLEIQRTEQGDSAMYLCASSTFPNGGATNEKLFFGSGTQLSVL.

The V gene is TRBV19, the J gene TRBJ2-1; 10 nucleotides align to TRBD2. Germline values: CDR1 LNHDA, CDR2 SQIVND (reference sequence). The CDR3 is 15 amino acids. V dropped 5 bases and J dropped 7; count of bases not matched to a gene: 8. The CDR3 DNA is TGTGCCAGTAGTTATGCACTAGCGGGAAGAAATGAGCAGTTCTTC. Amino acid sequence: CASSYALAGRNEQFF.

V is TRBV5-1 and J is TRBJ2-1; 10 bases match TRBD2. CDR3 length: 14 residues. The germline gives CDR1 SGHRS, CDR2 YFSETQ. V gave up 7 bases and J gave up 7 bases; unmatched junction bases: 8. The CDR3: CASRQNSGRNEQFF. The CDR3 coding sequence is TGCGCCAGCCGTCAAAATAGCGGGAGGAATGAGCAGTTCTTC. The full variable domain, with the rest looked up from reference TRBV5-1 and TRBJ2-1, is KAGVTQTPRYLIKTRGQQVTLSCSPISGHRSVSWYQQTPGQGLQFLFEYFSETQRNKGNFPGRFSGRQFSNSRSEMNVSTLELGDSALYLCASRQNSGRNEQFFGPGTRLTVL.

This clone was detected only a few times. The V gene is TRBV2, the J gene TRBJ1-2; D is undetermined. With 7 bases removed from V and 4 bases from J, the gap between germline ends came to 16 bases. Germline V gene sequence: CDR1 SNHLY, CDR2 FYNNEI. CDR3 length: 14 amino acids. This CDR3 is CASTTLPRGYGYTF. The CDR3 DNA reads as TGTGCCAGCACTACCCTCCCCCGGGGCTATGGCTACACCTTC.

The chain employs TRBV18 and TRBJ1-1; 9 nucleotides line up with TRBD1. This CDR3 spans 15 amino acids. The J segment lost 3 bases and the V segment lost 4 bases, leaving 6 bases of the junction unmatched. The germline CDR1 and CDR2 sequences are KGHSH and LQKENI. The CDR3 loop is CASSRGTGTHTEAFF. DNA for the CDR3: TGTGCCAGCTCACGGGGGACAGGGACCCACACTGAAGCTTTCTTT.

This sequence joins TRBV12-5 and TRBJ2-2, with 10 bases lining up with TRBD1. Germline V gene sequence: CDR1 LGHNT, CDR2 FRNRAP. The V gene end was trimmed by 7 bases and the J gene end by 6 bases; junction bases not matched to a gene: 8. The CDR3 contains 15 residues. The CDR3 spells CASAVDRGGSGELFF. The CDR3 region has the DNA TGTGCTAGTGCCGTGGACAGGGGGGGTTCCGGGGAGCTGTTTTTT.

The genes are TRBV4-1 and TRBJ2-1; D is possibly TRBD2 (5 bases). V was clipped by 0 bases and J by 7 bases, with 10 bases between them. The CDR3 is made up of 14 amino acids. CDR1 is MGHRA, CDR2 YSYEKL, per germline. CDR3 DNA sequence: TGCGCCAGCAGCCAAGAAGCGGCGCAAAATGAGCAGTTCTTC. It translates to CASSQEAAQNEQFF.

The V and J genes are TRBV28 and TRBJ2-1, with 7 bases matching TRBD2. The CDR3 extends over 13 amino acids. Germline values: CDR1 MDHEN, CDR2 SYDVKM. Unmatched junction bases numbered 11, after V lost 6 bases and J lost 12 bases. The CDR3 DNA sequence: TGTGCCAGCAGCCCTGGACGGCAGCGGGGGCAGTTCTTC. Translating it yields CASSPGRQRGQFF.

V is TRBV4-2 and J is TRBJ2-5, with 8 bases that match TRBD1. In germline, CDR1 is LGHNA, CDR2 YNFKEQ. V was clipped by 1 base and J by 3 bases; unmatched bases: 4. This CDR3 comprises 15 residues. Here the CDR3 DNA reads TGTGCCAGCAGCCAAGTTGGACAGGGCGAAGAGACCCAGTACTTC. The encoded protein is CASSQVGQGEETQYF.

The J gene is TRBJ1-1, the V gene TRBV2, with TRBD1 identical over 7 bases. The CDR3 runs 13 residues. V dropped 5 bases and J dropped 1; count of bases not matched to a gene: 1. Germline assignment: CDR1 SNHLY and CDR2 FYNNEI. CDR3 bases: TGTGCCAGCAGTCGGACAGGGAACACTGAAGCTTTCTTT. It codes for CASSRTGNTEAFF.

CDR3: CASSFGQNYEQYF. Written as DNA, the CDR3 is TGTGCCAGCAGCTTTGGACAGAACTACGAGCAGTACTTC. V usage is TRBV11-3 and J usage is TRBJ2-7; possibly TRBD1 for D (6 bases). V dropped 3 bases and J dropped 3 bases, with 9 bases sitting between them. The CDR3 length is 13 residues. The V gene's germline CDR1 is SGHNT and CDR2 YENEEA.

This chain connects TRBV7-2 to TRBJ1-5, with 8 bases that match TRBD1. Germline V gives CDR1 SGHTA, CDR2 FQGNSA. The CDR3 is made up of 16 amino acids. V lost 3 bases and J lost 0; bases outside the gene matches: 4. The CDR3 here is CASSFTGQGSNQPQHF. DNA for the CDR3: TGTGCCAGCAGCTTTACTGGACAGGGTAGCAATCAGCCCCAGCATTTT.

In this sample, this clone turned up once. This chain joins TRBV7-9 and TRBJ2-7; possible D gene TRBD1, 5 bases. This CDR3 is 14 amino acids long. Germline V gene data show CDR1 as SEHNR and CDR2 as FQNEAQ (reference sequence). V lost 7 bases and J lost 3, with 16 bases in between. In DNA, the CDR3 is TGTGCCAGCACTACGTTGGGGCCCATCTACGAGCAGTACTTC. Translating gives CASTTLGPIYEQYF.

This clone was picked up one time. The chain recombines TRBV6-6 with TRBJ2-4, with 8 bases fitting TRBD1. The J segment lost 6 bases and the V segment lost 4 bases, leaving 8 bases of the junction unmatched. Per the germline V gene, CDR1 is MNHNY and CDR2 is SVGAGI (reference sequence). The CDR3 spans 15 residues. CDR3 in amino acids: CASSSWTGRANIQYF. The DNA for the CDR3 is TGTGCCAGCAGTTCCTGGACAGGGCGGGCAAACATTCAGTACTTC.

This clone was counted once. The V gene is TRBV15, the J gene TRBJ2-3, with 9 bases aligning to TRBD1. The trim removed 7 bases at V and 6 bases at J, leaving 8 bases unmatched. Germline V CDR1 and CDR2: LNHNV, YYDKDF (reference sequence). The CDR3 contains 14 residues. The CDR3 reads CATKRDRAMDTQYF. The CDR3 bases are TGTGCCACCAAACGGGACAGGGCAATGGATACGCAGTATTTT.

The rearrangement links TRBV5-4 to TRBJ2-5; TRBD2 matches 7 bases. Looked up from germline, CDR1 is SGHNT and CDR2 is YYREEE (reference sequence). Germline trimming cut 5 bases from V and 1 base from J; bases unmatched to any gene: 11. The CDR3 has 16 amino acids. CDR3 nucleotides: TGTGCCAGCAGTGCCGGGAAGGGCGGGGGCCAAGAGACCCAGTACTTC. Its translation: CASSAGKGGGQETQYF.

The chain combines TRBV6-5 with TRBJ2-5; 10 bases agree with TRBD2. Germline CDR1 is MNHEY and CDR2 is SVGAGI. There are 14 residues in the CDR3. Unmatched junction bases numbered 8, after V lost 8 bases and J lost 5 bases. CDR3 bases: TGTGCCAGCGGGCTAGCGGGAGTGTGGGAGACCCAGTACTTC. Translation gives CASGLAGVWETQYF.

The V and J genes are TRBV4-1 and TRBJ2-6, with no clear D. This CDR3 is 17 amino acids long. The germline gives CDR1 MGHRA, CDR2 YSYEKL. Trimming took off 1 base at V and 0 bases at J, with 10 bases between the two ends. The CDR3 protein is CASSQGPQNSGANVLTF. The CDR3 region has the DNA TGCGCCAGCAGCCAAGGGCCTCAAAACTCTGGGGCCAACGTCCTGACTTTC.

This chain connects TRBV6-5 to TRBJ2-7; D gene ambiguous. The CDR3 spans 10 residues. Germline CDR1 reads MNHEY; CDR2 reads SVGAGI. V was clipped by 8 bases and J by 4 bases, with 6 bases between them. CDR3 amino acids: CASRPYEQYF. The CDR3, as DNA: TGTGCCAGCCGTCCTTACGAGCAGTACTTC.

This clone has only a few counts. The chain couples TRBV6-5 to TRBJ1-2; D is possibly TRBD1 (5 bases). This CDR3 is built from 15 residues. Trimming pared 8 bases from V and 2 bases from J, leaving 18 bases between. The germline CDR1 and CDR2 sequences are MNHEY and SVGAGI. Written as DNA, the CDR3 is TGTGCCAGCTCTCTCCGGGGGGGGAGAAACTATGGCTACACCTTC. Its protein is CASSLRGGRNYGYTF.

This chain joins TRBV5-1 and TRBJ1-2, with D possibly TRBD1 on 5 matching bases. The CDR3 is 13 residues long. Germline V CDR1 and CDR2: SGHRS, YFSETQ. Trimming took off 1 base at V and 8 bases at J, with 12 bases between the two ends. The CDR3 bases are TGCGCCAGCAGCTTGTGGGGGGAGACCGGCTACACCTTC. It is translated as CASSLWGETGYTF.

This clone showed up just once. V and J are TRBV19 and TRBJ1-5, with D unclear. Germline V gene lookup returns CDR1 LNHDA and CDR2 SQIVND (reference sequence). V lost 7 bases to trimming and J lost 5 bases, with 12 bases between them. The CDR3 covers 13 residues. The DNA of the CDR3 is TGTGCCAGTACCCGGGGTTTTGATCAGCCCCAGCATTTT. This encodes CASTRGFDQPQHF.

The count of this clone is one. The chain is built from TRBV5-5 and TRBJ1-5; 8 bases align to TRBD1. From germline, CDR1 is SGHKS and CDR2 YYEKEE (reference sequence). The ends lost 3 bases at V and 6 bases at J; junction bases unmatched: 5. CDR3 length: 14 residues. CDR3 coding DNA: TGTGCCAGCAGCTGGACAGGGTCGGTTCAGCCCCAGCATTTT. This gives the protein CASSWTGSVQPQHF.

The count of this clone is one. The chain is built from TRBV2 and TRBJ1-3; 7 nucleotides align to TRBD1. Per the germline V gene, CDR1 is SNHLY and CDR2 is FYNNEI. This CDR3 is built from 15 residues. V gave up 5 bases and J gave up 0 bases; unmatched junction bases: 4. The CDR3 is CASSKTGPSGNTIYF. In nucleotides, the CDR3 is TGTGCCAGCAGTAAGACAGGGCCCTCTGGAAACACCATATATTTT.

This sequence joins TRBV5-4 and TRBJ1-1; D remains ambiguous. CDR1 is SGHNT, CDR2 YYREEE, per germline (reference sequence). The length of the CDR3 is 15 residues. V was clipped by 4 bases and J by 0 bases, with 13 bases between them. CDR3 sequence (DNA): TGTGCCAGCAGCCCCCCGGGGAGCTTGAACACTGAAGCTTTCTTT. Protein product: CASSPPGSLNTEAFF.

This rearrangement joins TRBV7-9 to TRBJ2-5; D is possibly TRBD1 (6 bases). The V and J ends lost 4 bases and 2 bases respectively, with 8 bases between them. The CDR3 spans 13 residues. CDR1 and CDR2 from the germline V gene are SEHNR and FQNEAQ (reference sequence). CDR3: CASSYDRQETQYF. In DNA form, the CDR3 reads TGTGCCAGCAGCTACGACAGGCAAGAGACCCAGTACTTC.

The chain joins TRBV5-6 to TRBJ2-4; D unresolved. The V gene's germline CDR1 is SGHDT and CDR2 YYEEEE. Trimming stripped 1 base from V and 8 bases from J, with 7 bases between. The length of the CDR3 is 12 residues. Written as DNA, the CDR3 is TGTGCCAGCAGCTTGTGGCTGGACATTCAGTACTTC. Its protein product is CASSLWLDIQYF.

The CDR3 protein is CASSAAGTVYEQYF. The CDR3 DNA reads as TGTGCCAGCAGCGCCGCCGGGACTGTCTACGAGCAGTACTTC. The genes are TRBV5-5 and TRBJ2-7, with TRBD2 as a possible D gene (6 bases). Germline loops: CDR1 SGHKS, CDR2 YYEKEE (reference sequence). Trimming left V 4 bases short and J 3 bases short, with 14 bases between. The CDR3 runs to 14 residues.

In its sample, this clone was seen once. The chain combines TRBV5-1 with TRBJ1-3, with 10 nucleotides matching TRBD1. V trimming: 0 bases; J trimming: 8 bases; junction bases outside the gene matches: 14. Germline CDR1 and CDR2: SGHRS and YFSETQ. The CDR3 contains 18 residues. The CDR3 DNA sequence: TGCGCCAGCAGCTTGGGACAGGGGGCTTCCCCCGCTAGAGACACCATATATTTT. Translated, it gives CASSLGQGASPARDTIYF.